What follows describes a single T cell receptor (beta chain). Its recognized antigen is unknown. These data originate in a study of T cells expressing NK-cell markers (dated by TCRdb to 2020 to 2021). About the investigation overall: TCR beta-chain repertoires were profiled in sorted CD3+CD56+NKG2C+, CD3+CD56+NKG2C- and CD3+CD56-NKG2C+ T-cell subsets from several donors. Among the eight sequenced donors, only one was HCMV-seronegative, while the other seven were HCMV-seropositive. All eight donors whose samples were sequenced were randomly selected healthy volunteers, three of them men and five women. Sequencing of the libraries produced 2 x 150 bp reads on Illumina HiSeq 2000/2500, MiSeq or NextSeq. What the study reported, not specific to this receptor: It remained unclear whether the expanded NKG2C-expressing T cell clones were specific for HCMV antigens. In several donors, the dominant CD3+CD56+NKG2C+ clonotypes were found to rank among the top 10 CD8+ clonotypes and to make up about 1.0-8% of CD8+ T cells. Those dominant clonotypes were again the most abundant among CD3+CD56-NKG2C+ cells in a handful of donors, at roughly 28.3-65%.

CDR1 MNHEY and CDR2 SVGAGI are derived from the germline V gene. The cysteine opens and the phenylalanine closes a CDR3 of 12 amino acids. DNA for this receptor is not on file. HCMV serostatus was determined by detecting HCMV-specific IgG in serum with a commercial ELISA kit. Peripheral blood mononuclear cells were isolated from blood by Ficoll density gradient centrifugation. The reads were generated on an Illumina HiSeq 2000. 5'RACE template switching, by which a universal primer site and unique molecular identifiers were added, was used to make TCR beta cDNA libraries. Synthesis of cDNA was primed from the TCR beta constant segment and was followed by two consecutive PCR amplification steps. Concerning the study's data processing: MIGEC was used to demultiplex reads and group reads by UMI, and MiTCR was used to assemble and quantify clonotypes. To exclude erroneous sequences, any TCR cDNA sequence not supported by at least two reads was discarded. The tcR package was used for downstream repertoire analysis, and clonotypes were matched between fractions using CDR3 nucleotide sequence together with V segment. VDJmatch was used to annotate antigen specificity against VDJdb, with one amino acid substitution allowed in CDR3. The reads underwent TCRdb reprocessing, giving one record for each CDR3 protein sequence and no DNA. The V and J calls and clone size are TCRdb's, not the authors'. The sample's clone listing holds 150,000 to 200,000 distinct CDR3 sequences. The ten biggest clones cover 20% of the sample.

The sequenced material came from blood T cells: a sorted CD56 or NKG2C T cell subset, CD4+ or CD8+ T cells, or bulk PBMC T cells (not recorded which). This sequence uses TRBV6-5 and TRBJ1-2; TCRdb names TRBD1, which stays unverified in the absence of DNA. The source is a man aged 18-69 years in good health. The CDR3 has the sequence CASSYGQGAHTF.